Shown below are 30 T cell receptor beta chains from a single sample sequenced in a study of T cells in localized non-small cell lung cancer. Sequencing used immunoSEQ multiplex PCR; TCRdb keeps in-frame clones, though not all of them. The profile shows 2,500 to 3,500 clones, 30% to 40% of them singletons. Sequenced here: lung tumor tissue, sampled before any cancer treatment. The source of these receptors is a male donor older than 55 with stage I squamous cell lung carcinoma.

This chain joins TRBV9 and TRBJ2-7; D gene uncertain. V gave up 3 bases and J gave up 7 bases, with 11 bases separating them. The CDR3 contains 12 residues. CDR1 SGDLS and CDR2 YYNGEE come from the germline V gene. The DNA for the CDR3 is TGTGCCAGCAGCGCCCCCAAGGTGGAGCAGTACTTC. Protein: CASSAPKVEQYF.

The V call is TRBV18, the J call TRBJ1-5, with D unresolved. Trimming removed 6 bases from V and 3 bases from J, with 12 bases in between. The germline CDR1 and CDR2 sequences are KGHSH and LQKENI. The CDR3 contains 14 residues. The CDR3 DNA follows: TGTGCCAGCTCCCTCGGACGAAACAATCAGCCCCAGCATTTT. It yields the protein CASSLGRNNQPQHF.

This clone showed up just a few times. The chain uses TRBV10-3 and TRBJ2-7, with 7 positions matching TRBD2. J gave up 4 bases and V 10 bases, and 10 bases lay outside the gene matches. The germline V gene encodes CDR1 ENHRY and CDR2 SYGVKD. The CDR3 totals 13 residues. The CDR3 spells CASGRGQEYEQYF. DNA of the CDR3: TGTGCCAGCGGGAGAGGGCAGGAATACGAGCAGTACTTC.

The chain recombines TRBV9 with TRBJ2-5; 7 bases agree with TRBD1. Germline CDR1 and CDR2: SGDLS and YYNGEE. The ends lost 6 bases at V and 1 base at J; junction bases unmatched: 3. This CDR3 spans 13 amino acids. DNA for the CDR3: TGTGCCAGCAAGGGACAGCTCCAAGAGACCCAGTACTTC. Its protein is CASKGQLQETQYF. The full variable domain, in which reference TRBV9 and TRBJ2-5 provide the parts outside the CDR3, is DSGVTQTPKHLITATGQRVTLRCSPRSGDLSVYWYQQSLDQGLQFLIQYYNGEERAKGNILERFSAQQFPDLHSELNLSSLELGDSALYFCASKGQLQETQYFGPGTRLLVL.

This clone qualifies as medium-sized. This chain joins TRBV6-8 and TRBJ1-4; no reliable D call. Trimming took off 6 bases at V and 8 bases at J, with 16 bases between the two ends. Germline V gives CDR1 MNHGY, CDR2 SAAAGT. CDR3 length: 14 amino acids. CDR3 DNA sequence: TGTGCCAGCAGCCCAGCCCCGGACCGGGAAAAACTGTTTTTT. Protein product: CASSPAPDREKLFF.

The chain carries TRBV7-2 and TRBJ2-7; D remains unclear. The CDR3 runs 13 residues. Germline V gene sequence: CDR1 SGHTA, CDR2 FQGNSA. Trimming took 5 bases from V and 3 from J, leaving 11 bases between them. CDR3 sequence (DNA): TGTGCCAGCAGCCCAACATCTTTCTACGAGCAGTACTTC. This gives the protein CASSPTSFYEQYF.

The genes are TRBV19 and TRBJ2-3, with TRBD2 matching over 7 bases. After removal of 4 bases from V and 2 bases from J, the junction contained 6 bases not matched to a gene. The CDR3 extends over 15 amino acids. Germline CDR1 and CDR2: LNHDA and SQIVND (reference sequence). The CDR3 loop reads CASSTAGSYTDTQYF. The DNA of the CDR3 is TGTGCCAGTAGTACAGCGGGATCCTACACAGATACGCAGTATTTT. The complete variable domain, with remaining parts taken from reference TRBV19 and TRBJ2-3, reads DGGITQSPKYLFRKEGQNVTLSCEQNLNHDAMYWYRQDPGQGLRLIYYSQIVNDFQKGDIAEGYSVSREKKESFPLTVTSAQKNPTAFYLCASSTAGSYTDTQYFGPGTRLTVL.

The V and J genes are TRBV28 and TRBJ1-1; D is unresolved. The CDR3 is made up of 12 amino acids. Germline V gene sequence: CDR1 MDHEN, CDR2 SYDVKM. The V end was cut by 5 bases, the J end by 3 bases, with 7 bases between. The CDR3 sequence is CASSQFDTEAFF. DNA of the CDR3: TGTGCCAGCAGTCAGTTTGACACTGAAGCTTTCTTT.

This chain's CDR3 is CATSAEGGNTEAFF. For the CDR3, the DNA is TGTGCCACCAGCGCAGAGGGGGGGAACACTGAAGCTTTCTTT. V usage is TRBV15 and J usage is TRBJ1-1, with D possibly being TRBD1 (6 bases). The V end was cut by 5 bases, the J end by 1 base, with 11 bases between. CDR1 is LNHNV and CDR2 is YYDKDF in the germline V gene (reference sequence). The CDR3 covers 14 residues.

A word on this clone: Other DNA sequences in the same sample also yield this CDR3. V usage is TRBV18 and J usage is TRBJ2-7, with 7 bases matching TRBD1. The CDR3 is made up of 15 amino acids. V dropped 2 bases and J dropped 2; count of bases not matched to a gene: 6. The germline V gene encodes CDR1 KGHSH and CDR2 LQKENI. CDR3: CASSPTDRATYEQYF. CDR3 nucleotides: TGTGCCAGCTCACCAACCGACAGGGCTACCTACGAGCAGTACTTC.

A few counts support this clone. The V and J genes are TRBV6-7 and TRBJ1-5; no firm D call. TRBV6-7 is an ORF for which the function is uncertain. The CDR3 length is 14 residues. Trimming took off 6 bases at V and 3 bases at J, with 12 bases between the two ends. For the CDR3, the DNA is TGTGCCAGCAGAGAAAGGGCGACCAATCAGCCCCAGCATTTT. This sequence encodes CASRERATNQPQHF.

This chain links TRBV6-8 with TRBJ2-7, with D uncertain. The CDR3 runs 13 residues. Germline assignment: CDR1 MNHGY and CDR2 SAAAGT. Trimming removed 3 bases from V and 3 bases from J, with 9 bases in between. The CDR3 DNA is TGTGCCAGCAGTTATCTGAGCCACTACGAGCAGTACTTC. Translated, it gives CASSYLSHYEQYF.

The chain links TRBV6-8 to TRBJ1-2; D not resolved. V lost 7 bases, J lost 7 bases, and 16 bases lay in between. This CDR3 has 13 residues. Germline CDR1 and CDR2: MNHGY and SAAAGT. The CDR3: CASMGGSRFGYTF. In nucleotides, the CDR3 is TGTGCCAGCATGGGAGGGAGTCGATTTGGCTACACCTTC.

The J gene is TRBJ2-1, the V gene TRBV29-1; tentatively, D is TRBD1 (5 bases). Germline CDR1 reads SQVTM; CDR2 reads ANQGSEA. The CDR3 covers 15 residues. V was trimmed by 6 bases and J by 5 bases, leaving 20 bases between them. The DNA of the CDR3 is TGCAGCGTCCCACCGCGTCCCCAGGGAAACAATGAGCAGTTCTTC. Translated, it gives CSVPPRPQGNNEQFF.

V and J are TRBV1 and TRBJ2-7. TRBV1 is deemed a pseudogene. This CDR3 region has 14 residues. CDR3 coding DNA: TGCGCCAGCAGCCAAGATCCAGGGAGCTACGAGCAGTACTTC. It codes for CASSQDPGSYEQYF.

This sequence joins TRBV18 and TRBJ2-1; 10 bases align to TRBD1. The CDR3 spans 15 residues. Germline-derived CDR1 and CDR2 are KGHSH and LQKENI. V lost 1 base to trimming and J lost 8 bases; unmatched junction nucleotides: 5. The CDR3 nucleotides read TGTGCCAGCTCACCACACCGGACAGGGGGTTATGAGCAGTTCTTC. Its translation is CASSPHRTGGYEQFF.

This clone has more than one count but fewer than ten. The J gene is TRBJ1-5, the V gene TRBV6-7, with D perhaps matching TRBD1 (5 bases). TRBV6-7 is an open reading frame whose function is uncertain. V was cut by 2 bases and J by 4 bases, with 15 bases left in between. The CDR3 runs 16 residues. The CDR3 here is CASSYGQGGTNQPQHF. The CDR3 DNA reads as TGTGCCAGCAGTTACGGGCAGGGCGGTACTAATCAGCCCCAGCATTTT.

The genes are TRBV5-1 and TRBJ2-2; TRBD1 or TRBD2 may be the D gene (5 bases each). The CDR3 is 14 amino acids. Germline loops: CDR1 SGHRS, CDR2 YFSETQ. Deletions cut 5 bases from V and 6 bases from J, with 14 bases between. CDR3 sequence reads: CASRPGTNPGELFF. As DNA, the CDR3 is TGCGCCAGCAGGCCCGGGACGAATCCCGGGGAGCTGTTTTTT.

This chain links TRBV18 with TRBJ2-2, with no clear D. V lost 2 bases to trimming and J lost 4 bases, with 2 bases between them. Germline lookup yields CDR1 KGHSH and CDR2 LQKENI. There are 12 residues in the CDR3. CDR3 sequence (DNA): TGTGCCAGCTCACCAGGCACCGGGGAGCTGTTTTTT. Encoded protein: CASSPGTGELFF.

This clone was recorded only once. The V gene is TRBV30, the J gene TRBJ2-1, with TRBD2 matching 13 bases. The V segment lost 3 bases and the J segment 9 bases; nucleotides outside the gene matches: 5. The germline V gene has CDR1 GTSNPN and CDR2 SVGIG (reference sequence). CDR3 size: 14 residues. CDR3 in amino acids: CAWSGLAGAGEQFF. CDR3 DNA: TGTGCCTGGAGCGGACTAGCGGGAGCGGGTGAGCAGTTCTTC.

The chain uses TRBV29-1 and TRBJ2-1; D unresolved. The germline V and J ends were trimmed by 4 bases and 8 bases, with 15 bases remaining between them. From germline, CDR1 is SQVTM and CDR2 ANQGSEA. The CDR3 covers 13 residues. CDR3 DNA: TGCAGCGTTGTTCGCCTCCGGCTCGATGAGCAGTTCTTC. It is translated as CSVVRLRLDEQFF.

This clone was found a few times. V gene TRBV9 combines with J gene TRBJ2-2; unclear D gene. This CDR3 is 15 amino acids long. Germline V lookup: CDR1 SGDLS, CDR2 YYNGEE. V lost 5 bases and J lost 4, with 15 bases in between. Here the CDR3 DNA reads TGTGCCAGCAGTGGTTGGTATAGAAGCACCGGGGAGCTGTTTTTT. As protein: CASSGWYRSTGELFF.

J is TRBJ2-1 and V is TRBV5-1; D uncertain. Germline V gives CDR1 SGHRS, CDR2 YFSETQ. This CDR3 has 15 amino acids. V was cut by 0 bases and J by 0 bases, with 7 bases left in between. The CDR3 sequence is CASSLVAGSYNEQFF. Here the CDR3 DNA reads TGCGCCAGCAGCTTGGTCGCAGGCTCCTACAATGAGCAGTTCTTC.

The chain couples TRBV25-1 to TRBJ2-1; 7 bases agree with TRBD2. CDR1 is MGHDK and CDR2 is SYGVNS in the germline V gene. Trimming took 3 bases from V and 4 from J; bases not matched to a gene: 6. The CDR3 consists of 15 residues. In DNA form, the CDR3 reads TGTGCCAGCAGTGAGTTTAGCGGGTATTACAATGAGCAGTTCTTC. Its protein is CASSEFSGYYNEQFF.

This clone has only a few counts. V usage is TRBV5-1 and J usage is TRBJ2-7; the D gene could be TRBD1 or TRBD2 (6 bases each). The V gene's germline CDR1 is SGHRS and CDR2 YFSETQ. CDR3 length equals 14 residues. The V gene lost 0 bases and the J gene lost 3 bases, with 10 bases spanning the gap. CDR3 amino acids: CASSLGGARYEQYF. The CDR3 nucleotides read TGCGCCAGCAGCTTGGGGGGGGCGCGCTACGAGCAGTACTTC.

This chain uses TRBV30 with TRBJ2-6; TRBD2 matches at 7 bases. There are 15 residues in the CDR3. The V segment lost 1 base and the J segment 4 bases; nucleotides outside the gene matches: 4. Per the germline V gene, CDR1 is GTSNPN and CDR2 is SVGIG (reference sequence). This chain's CDR3 is CAWSGAGDGANVLTF. CDR3 nucleotides: TGTGCCTGGAGTGGGGCGGGGGACGGGGCCAACGTCCTGACTTTC. The full variable domain, rest sourced from reference TRBV30 and TRBJ2-6, is SQTIHQWPATLVQPVGSPLSLECTVEGTSNPNLYWYRQAAGRGLQLLFYSVGIGQISSEVPQNLSASRPQDRQFILSSKKLLLSDSGFYLCAWSGAGDGANVLTFGAGSRLTVL.

This clone was picked up a small number of times. The V and J genes are TRBV18 and TRBJ1-1, with 8 bases lining up with TRBD1. The germline CDR1 and CDR2 sequences are KGHSH and LQKENI. The CDR3 spans 17 residues. The V and J ends lost 0 bases and 1 base, in that order; junction bases with no gene match: 7. CDR3 protein: CASSPPDRGFRNTEAFF. The CDR3 region has the DNA TGTGCCAGCTCACCACCCGACAGGGGTTTCAGGAACACTGAAGCTTTCTTT.

This clone was found once. The chain carries TRBV15 and TRBJ1-1, with TRBD1 identical over 9 bases. CDR3 length: 14 amino acids. Germline loops: CDR1 LNHNV, CDR2 YYDKDF (reference sequence). Germline trimming cut 4 bases from V and 2 bases from J; bases unmatched to any gene: 2. CDR3 coding DNA: TGTGCCACCAGCAACAGGGGGCAAAACACTGAAGCTTTCTTT. This translates into CATSNRGQNTEAFF.

This clone showed up just a few times. This chain joins TRBV9 and TRBJ2-1, with TRBD2 matching over 8 bases. The CDR3 runs to 19 residues. Germline V lookup: CDR1 SGDLS, CDR2 YYNGEE. The V and J ends lost 4 bases and 1 base, in that order; junction bases with no gene match: 16. The CDR3 is CASSLSPFERGSSYNEQFF. The CDR3 DNA reads as TGTGCCAGCAGCTTAAGCCCCTTTGAGCGGGGGAGTTCCTACAATGAGCAGTTCTTC.

The genes are TRBV11-3 and TRBJ2-7; 7 bases map to TRBD2. This CDR3 has 14 amino acids. V lost 4 bases, J lost 4 bases, and 7 bases stayed unmatched. Germline CDR1 SGHNT, CDR2 YENEEA. CDR3 amino acids: CASSSGGSRYEQYF. Here the CDR3 DNA reads TGTGCCAGCAGCTCGGGGGGATCTAGGTACGAGCAGTACTTC.